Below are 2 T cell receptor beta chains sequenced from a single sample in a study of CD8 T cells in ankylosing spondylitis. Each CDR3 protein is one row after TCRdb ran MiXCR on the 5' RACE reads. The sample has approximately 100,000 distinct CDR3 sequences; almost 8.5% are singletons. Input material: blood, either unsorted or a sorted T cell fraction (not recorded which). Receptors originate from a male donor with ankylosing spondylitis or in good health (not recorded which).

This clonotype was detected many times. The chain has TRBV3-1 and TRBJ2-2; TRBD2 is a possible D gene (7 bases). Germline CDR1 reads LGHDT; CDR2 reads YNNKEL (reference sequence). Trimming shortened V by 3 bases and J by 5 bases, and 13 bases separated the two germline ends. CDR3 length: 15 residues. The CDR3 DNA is TGTGCCAGCAGCCATGGGGGGGCCCGAACCGGGGAGCTGTTTTTT. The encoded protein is CASSHGGARTGELFF.

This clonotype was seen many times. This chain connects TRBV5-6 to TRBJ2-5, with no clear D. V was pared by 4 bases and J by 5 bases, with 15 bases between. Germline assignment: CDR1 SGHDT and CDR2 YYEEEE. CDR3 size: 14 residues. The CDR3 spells CASSLVGGVETQYF. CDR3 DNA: TGTGCCAGCAGCCTTGTAGGCGGAGTGGAGACCCAGTACTTC.